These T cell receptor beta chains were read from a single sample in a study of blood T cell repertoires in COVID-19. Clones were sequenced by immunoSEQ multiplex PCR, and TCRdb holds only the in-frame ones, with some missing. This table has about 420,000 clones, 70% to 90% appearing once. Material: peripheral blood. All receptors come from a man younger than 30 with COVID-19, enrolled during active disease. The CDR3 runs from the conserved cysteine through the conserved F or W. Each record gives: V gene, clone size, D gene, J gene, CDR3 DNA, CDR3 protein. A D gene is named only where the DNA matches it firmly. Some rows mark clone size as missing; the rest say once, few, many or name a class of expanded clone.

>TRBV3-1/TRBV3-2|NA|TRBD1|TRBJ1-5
TGTGCCAGCAGCCCATACGGGACAGGGAGAAATCAGCCCCAGCATTTT
CASSPYGTGRNQPQHF
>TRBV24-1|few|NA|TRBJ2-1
TGTGCCACCAGTGCGAGCGACAATGAGCAGTTCTTC
CATSASDNEQFF
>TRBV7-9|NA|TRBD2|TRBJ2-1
TGTGCCAGCAGCTTATCCTCACTAGCGGGGGGGCCGAGCGACAATGAGCAGTTCTTC
CASSLSSLAGGPSDNEQFF
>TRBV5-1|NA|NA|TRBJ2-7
TGCGCCAGCAGCGCCGGGACAAACTCCTACGAGCAGTACTTC
CASSAGTNSYEQYF
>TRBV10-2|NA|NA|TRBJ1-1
TGCGCCAGCAGCCGGACAGCGAACACTGAAGCTTTCTTT
CASSRTANTEAFF
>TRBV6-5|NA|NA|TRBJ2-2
TGTGCCAGCAGCCGGTATAACACCGGGGAGCTGTTTTTT
CASSRYNTGELFF
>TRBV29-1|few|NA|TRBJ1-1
TGCAGCGCTATAATACAGGGACCCACTGAAGCTTTCTTT
CSAIIQGPTEAFF
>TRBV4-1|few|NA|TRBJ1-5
TGCGCCAGCAGCCAAGCTACCTGGGGCGGCAATCAGCCCCAGCATTTT
CASSQATWGGNQPQHF
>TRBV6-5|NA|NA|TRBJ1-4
TGTGCCAGCCATCTAACAGCTAATGAAAAACTGTTTTTT
CASHLTANEKLFF
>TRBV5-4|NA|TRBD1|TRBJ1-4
TGTGCCAGCAGCTTGCAGGGGGATCTTGAAAAACTGTTTTTT
CASSLQGDLEKLFF
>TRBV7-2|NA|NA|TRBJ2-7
TGTGCCAGCAGCCTCGTTCCGGCGGGAGAGCAGTACTTC
CASSLVPAGEQYF
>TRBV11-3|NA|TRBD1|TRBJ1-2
TGTGCCAGCAGCAAACGGGACAGGGGACCCTATGGCTACACCTTC
CASSKRDRGPYGYTF
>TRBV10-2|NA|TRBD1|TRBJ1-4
TGCGCCAGCAGCGCACAGGGGCGTAATGAAAAACTGTTTTTT
CASSAQGRNEKLFF
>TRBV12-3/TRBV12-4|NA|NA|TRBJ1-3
TGTCTCAGCAGGAGCTCTGGAAACACCATATATTTT
CLSRSSGNTIYF
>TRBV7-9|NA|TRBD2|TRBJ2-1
TGTGCCAGCAGCATGACTAGCGGGGAATATGATGAGCAGTTCTTC
CASSMTSGEYDEQFF
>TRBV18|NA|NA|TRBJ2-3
TGTGCCAGCTTCCCCCGACAGGGCACAGATACGCAGTATTTT
CASFPRQGTDTQYF
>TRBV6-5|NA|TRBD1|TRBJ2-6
TGTGCCATCGGGACAGTCAGCTGGGGGGCCAACGTCCTGACTTTC
CAIGTVSWGANVLTF
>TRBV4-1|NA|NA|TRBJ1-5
TGCGCCAGCAGCCAAGAGGCCCAGTACAATCAGCCCCAGCATTTT
CASSQEAQYNQPQHF
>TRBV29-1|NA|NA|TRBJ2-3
TGCAGCGTTGAAGGCGATAGCACAGATACGCAGTATTTT
CSVEGDSTDTQYF
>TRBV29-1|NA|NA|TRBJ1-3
TGCAGCGTTGAGGGGGGGAGAAAGACCTCTGGAAACACCATATATTTT
CSVEGGRKTSGNTIYF
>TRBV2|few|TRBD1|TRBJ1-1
TGTGCCAGCAGTGAAGGGGGGACAGGGGCCACTGAAGCTTTCTTT
CASSEGGTGATEAFF
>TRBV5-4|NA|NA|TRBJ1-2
TGTGCCAGCAGCTTGTTGTCTAGGCAAGGCTATGGCTACACCTTC
CASSLLSRQGYGYTF
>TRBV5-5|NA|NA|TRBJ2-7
TGTGCCAGCAGACCCAGGGGGGCGTACGAGCAGTACTTC
CASRPRGAYEQYF
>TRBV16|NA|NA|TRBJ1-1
TGTGCCAGCAGCCCCAGGACAGTGAACACTGAAGCTTTCTTT
CASSPRTVNTEAFF
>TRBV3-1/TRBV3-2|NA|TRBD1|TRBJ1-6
TGTGCCAGCAGCCTTGAGGACAGGGTTAATTCACCCCTCCACTTT
CASSLEDRVNSPLHF
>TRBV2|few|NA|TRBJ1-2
TGTGCCAGCAGCGACTCAACTCGACAGTATACCTATGGCTACACCTTC
CASSDSTRQYTYGYTF
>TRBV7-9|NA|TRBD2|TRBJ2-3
TGTGCCAGCAGCTGGGTCGCGGGGGGAGTAGATACGCAGTATTTT
CASSWVAGGVDTQYF
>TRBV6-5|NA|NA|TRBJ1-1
TGTGCCAGCAGCTCCCAAGGGGGGGAGAACACTGAAGCTTTCTTT
CASSSQGGENTEAFF
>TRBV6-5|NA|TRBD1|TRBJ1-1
TGTGCCAGCAGAATAGGGACAGTAAACACTGAAGCTTTCTTT
CASRIGTVNTEAFF
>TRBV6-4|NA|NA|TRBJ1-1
TGTGCCAGCAGAGCTAGCTTGGGTGCTGAAGCTTTCTTT
CASRASLGAEAFF
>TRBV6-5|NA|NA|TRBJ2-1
TGTGCCAGCAGGGCCAGTGACAGTTACTACAATGAGCAGTTCTTC
CASRASDSYYNEQFF
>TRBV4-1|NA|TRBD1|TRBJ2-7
TGCGCCAGCAGCGTGACAGGGAATAACGCCTACGAGCAGTACTTC
CASSVTGNNAYEQYF
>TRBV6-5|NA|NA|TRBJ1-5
TGTGCCAGCAGCCTACAGGCTTTCAATCAGCCCCAGCATTTT
CASSLQAFNQPQHF
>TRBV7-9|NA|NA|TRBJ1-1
TGTGCCAGCACCTGGGGCCCTGAAGCTTTCTTT
CASTWGPEAFF
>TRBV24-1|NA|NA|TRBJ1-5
TGTGCCACCTCTGACCCGGGCGGGCAGCCCCAGCATTTT
CATSDPGGQPQHF
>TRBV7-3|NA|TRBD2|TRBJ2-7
TGTGCCAGCAGCTTAAACGCGGGAGCCCTCTACGAGCAGTACTTC
CASSLNAGALYEQYF
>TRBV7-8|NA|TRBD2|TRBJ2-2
TGTGCCAGCAGCTTAGCGCGCCCCGGGAGGATTAATAGCGGGGAGCTGTTTTTT
CASSLARPGRINSGELFF
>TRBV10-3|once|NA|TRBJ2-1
TGTGCCATCACGGATGATCAGGGCCACAATGAGCAGTTCTTC
CAITDDQGHNEQFF
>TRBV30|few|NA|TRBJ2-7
TGTGCCTGGAGCCCTAGGATGCGATCTTACGAGCAGTACTTC
CAWSPRMRSYEQYF
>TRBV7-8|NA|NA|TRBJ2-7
TGTGCCAGCAGCTCGGACCTGGGGCCCTACGAGCAGTACTTC
CASSSDLGPYEQYF
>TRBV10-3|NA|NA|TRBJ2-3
TGTGCCATGCGCGCAGGAGATACGCAGTATTTT
CAMRAGDTQYF
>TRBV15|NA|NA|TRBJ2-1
TGTGCCACCAGCAGTGGGCCGGGACACGGGGATGAGCAGTTCTTC
CATSSGPGHGDEQFF
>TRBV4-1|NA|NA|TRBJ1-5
TGCGCCAGCAGCCAATACAGGGTCGAGGATCAGCCCCAGCATTTT
CASSQYRVEDQPQHF
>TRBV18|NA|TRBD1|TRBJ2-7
TGTGCCAGCTCACCTCGGACAGGAAGGGTCTACGAGCAGTACTTC
CASSPRTGRVYEQYF
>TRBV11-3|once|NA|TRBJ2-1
TGTGCCAGCAGCTTACGAACAGGGACGGATGAGCAGTTCTTC
CASSLRTGTDEQFF
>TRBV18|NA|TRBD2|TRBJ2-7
TGTGCCAGCTCGTTAAGGACTAGCGGGAGCGACGAGCAGTACTTC
CASSLRTSGSDEQYF
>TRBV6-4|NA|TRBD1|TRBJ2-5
TGTGCCAGCAGTAACCGGGACAGGGGGCTCAGAAAAGAAGAGACCCAGTACTTC
CASSNRDRGLRKEETQYF
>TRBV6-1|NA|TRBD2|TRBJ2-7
TGTGCCAGCAGTGAAGCGTCGGGACTAGGTTTGAGCGAGCAGTACTTC
CASSEASGLGLSEQYF
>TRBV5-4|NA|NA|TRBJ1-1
TGTGCCAGCAGCAGGGGACATTGGAACACTGAAGCTTTCTTT
CASSRGHWNTEAFF
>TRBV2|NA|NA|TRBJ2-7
TGTGCCAGCAGTGAACGAGCCCAGCAGTACTTC
CASSERAQQYF
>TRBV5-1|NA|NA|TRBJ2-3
TGCGCCAGCAGCTTGGCTGGGCGGGGTGGAGATACGCAGTATTTT
CASSLAGRGGDTQYF
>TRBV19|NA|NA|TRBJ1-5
TGTGCCAGTAGTATAGGGTCCGGTAGCAATCAGCCCCAGCATTTT
CASSIGSGSNQPQHF
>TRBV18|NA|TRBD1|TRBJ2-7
TGTGCCAGCTCACCAGGGACAGGGGACTACGAGCAGTACTTC
CASSPGTGDYEQYF